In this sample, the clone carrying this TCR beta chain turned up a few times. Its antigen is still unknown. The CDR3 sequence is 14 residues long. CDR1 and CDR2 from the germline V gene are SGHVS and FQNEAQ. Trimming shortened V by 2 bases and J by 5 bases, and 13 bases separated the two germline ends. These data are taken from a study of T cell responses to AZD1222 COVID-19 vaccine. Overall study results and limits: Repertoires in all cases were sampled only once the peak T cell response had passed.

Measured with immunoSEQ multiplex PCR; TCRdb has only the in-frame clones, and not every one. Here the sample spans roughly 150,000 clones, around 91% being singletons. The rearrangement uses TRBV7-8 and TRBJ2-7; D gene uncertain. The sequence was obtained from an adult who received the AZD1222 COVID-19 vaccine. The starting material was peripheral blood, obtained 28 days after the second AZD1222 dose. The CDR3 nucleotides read TGTGCCAGCAGCTTAAGGGAAATGCGGAACGAGCAGTACTTC. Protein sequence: CASSLREMRNEQYF.